Included here is one T cell receptor (beta chain) sequence, with context. TCRdb keeps only in-frame clones here, not all; method: immunoSEQ multiplex PCR. The table includes some 100,000 clones, about 89% detected once. The data were taken from a study of blood T cell repertoires in COVID-19. Study in general: Italy, Spain and the United States were the sources of the convalescent and acute COVID-19 samples. From T cells, B-cell-depleted T cells, or PBMCs came the material, which was cDNA or gDNA.

Germline V gene lookup returns CDR1 MNHNS and CDR2 SASEGT. The CDR3 covers 16 residues. Trimming took off 0 bases at V and 3 bases at J, with 13 bases between the two ends. The receptor was isolated from a man between 50 and 59 years old with active COVID-19. V is TRBV6-1 and J is TRBJ2-3, with a weak D call TRBD2 (6 bases). The specimen sequenced was peripheral blood. This CDR3 is CASSEALGGRTDTQYF. The DNA for the CDR3 is TGTGCCAGCAGTGAAGCGCTAGGAGGGCGGACAGATACGCAGTATTTT.